The TCR beta chain under discussion was sequenced for a study of T cells of healthy individuals. TCRdb re-derived calls from the 5' RACE reads in MiXCR, one entry per CDR3 protein. The profile shows 95,000 to 100,000 distinct CDR3 sequences, 15% to 20% of them singletons. The CDR3 has 17 residues. Germline loops: CDR1 LNHDA, CDR2 SQIVND (reference sequence). Trimming pared 4 bases from V and 7 bases from J, leaving 20 bases between. This rearrangement joins TRBV19 to TRBJ1-6; weak D call: TRBD1 (6 bases). This TCR came from a human donor in good health. The CDR3 sequence is CASSNQRGSGMNSPLHF. CDR3 bases: TGTGCCAGTAGTAACCAAAGGGGGTCGGGAATGAATTCACCCCTCCACTTT.